One T cell receptor beta chain is described in this entry. This entry belongs to a study of blood T cell repertoires in COVID-19. Study-wide background: Samples taken during acute and convalescent COVID-19 were collected in the United States, Italy and Spain.

V was clipped by 3 bases and J by 8 bases; unmatched bases: 4. The length of the CDR3 is 14 residues. Germline values: CDR1 SGHTA, CDR2 FQGTGA. Clones were read by immunoSEQ multiplex PCR, and TCRdb kept only the in-frame ones, dropping some. Of about 160,000 clones listed, roughly 84% are singletons. The sample comprised peripheral blood. This sequence originates from a man between 18 and 35 years old with active or convalescent COVID-19. The rearrangement joins TRBV7-3 to TRBJ2-1; 10 bases are a match to TRBD2. DNA of the CDR3: TGTGCCAGCAGCTTGGGACTAGCGAACGATGAGCAGTTCTTC. Its translation is CASSLGLANDEQFF.